The 32 T cell receptor beta chains below all came from one sample that was sequenced in a study of cytomegalovirus exposure and HLA in healthy donors. Both 60 Vbeta primers and 13 Jbeta primers went into the PCR. Clones were sequenced by immunoSEQ multiplex PCR, and TCRdb holds only the in-frame ones, with some missing. The table includes 150,000 to 200,000 clones, 82% detected once. Material for sequencing was PBMCs. These receptors came from a middle-aged man in good health and CMV-seronegative.

The chain is built from TRBV11-2 and TRBJ1-5; D remains ambiguous. Trimming took off 0 bases at V and 4 bases at J, with 10 bases between the two ends. The CDR3 sequence is 15 residues long. CDR1 is SGHAT, CDR2 FQNNGV, per germline. The CDR3 sequence is CASSLDGLFNQPQHF. The CDR3 DNA follows: TGTGCCAGCAGCTTAGACGGACTTTTTAATCAGCCCCAGCATTTT.

The DNA for the CDR3 is TGTGCCAGCCCCGAGTATGGCTACACCTTC. It encodes CASPEYGYTF. The chain recombines TRBV6-9 with TRBJ1-2; no clear D. V lost 8 bases to trimming and J lost 5 bases, with 6 bases between them. The germline gives CDR1 MNHGY, CDR2 SVAAGI. The CDR3 loop spans 10 amino acids.

Of note for this clone: The junction departs from germline at one end; a sequencing error may be responsible. The sample carries other DNA sequences with the same CDR3. V gene TRBV7-2 combines with J gene TRBJ2-5; TRBD2 aligns across 12 bases. This CDR3 comprises 14 residues. CDR1 is SGHTA and CDR2 is FQGNSA in the germline V gene. CDR3 sequence (DNA): TGTGCCAGCAGCCTAGCGGGGGGGCGGGAGACCCAGTACTTC. This translates into CASSLAGGRETQYF.

CDR3 coding DNA: TGTGCCAGCAGCCAATGGACTAGCGGGAGCTCCTACGAGCAGTACTTC. Amino acids: CASSQWTSGSSYEQYF. The V gene is TRBV4-2, the J gene TRBJ2-7; 13 bases line up with TRBD2. CDR1 is LGHNA, CDR2 YNFKEQ, per germline. This CDR3 spans 16 amino acids. Trimming cost V 2 bases and J 0 bases; bases outside gene matches: 1.

The chain joins TRBV5-1 to TRBJ2-3, with 8 nucleotides matching TRBD2. After removal of 4 bases from V and 1 base from J, the junction contained 11 bases not matched to a gene. From germline, CDR1 is SGHRS and CDR2 YFSETQ. The CDR3 totals 17 residues. In DNA, the CDR3 is TGCGCCAGCAGCCCCCCGGGGGGGGGAGCGGGCACAGATACGCAGTATTTT. The encoded protein is CASSPPGGGAGTDTQYF.

The chain is built from TRBV11-3 and TRBJ2-7; D gene unclear. V shed 5 bases and J shed 2 bases, with 16 bases lying between them. The CDR3 has 15 amino acids. Germline V gives CDR1 SGHNT, CDR2 YENEEA. The DNA of the CDR3 is TGTGCCAGCAGCCCATTGATTGGAGTGCCCTACGAGCAGTACTTC. This gives the protein CASSPLIGVPYEQYF.

Of note for this clone: A junction end diverges from the germline sequence, so it may reflect a read error. The CDR3 here is CASSSGANYNEQFF. DNA of the CDR3: TGTGCTAGCAGCTCAGGGGCGAACTACAATGAGCAGTTCTTC. This chain links TRBV7-7 with TRBJ2-1; tentative D call: TRBD1 (6 bases). The CDR3 is 14 amino acids. The germline gives CDR1 SSHAT, CDR2 FNYEAQ (reference sequence).

For the CDR3, the DNA is TGTGCCACCTGGGGGGGCTTGAACACTGAAGCTTTCTTT. It encodes CATWGGLNTEAFF. This rearrangement joins TRBV28 to TRBJ1-1; tentatively, D is TRBD1 (6 bases). This CDR3 is built from 13 residues. Trimming took 10 bases from V and 0 from J, leaving 12 bases between them. Germline assignment: CDR1 MDHEN and CDR2 SYDVKM. The variable domain in full, completed from reference TRBV28 and TRBJ1-1, reads DVKVTQSSRYLVKRTGEKVFLECVQDMDHENMFWYRQDPGLGLRLIYFSYDVKMKEKGDIPEGYSVSREKKERFSLILESASTNQTSMYLCATWGGLNTEAFFGQGTRLTVV.

The CDR3 loop is CASSFGGMNTEAFF. CDR3 DNA: TGTGCCAGCAGTTTTGGGGGGATGAACACTGAAGCTTTCTTT. The chain carries TRBV27 and TRBJ1-1; the D gene is possibly TRBD1 (5 bases). The germline V gene encodes CDR1 MNHEY and CDR2 SMNVEV (reference sequence). V was trimmed by 3 bases and J by 0 bases, leaving 8 bases between them. The CDR3 runs to 14 residues.

The chain carries TRBV28 and TRBJ2-5, with 7 nucleotides matching TRBD1. There are 13 residues in the CDR3. V lost 4 bases to trimming and J lost 4 bases; unmatched junction nucleotides: 3. From germline, CDR1 is MDHEN and CDR2 SYDVKM. The CDR3 DNA reads as TGTGCCAGCAGTTCGACAGGGAGAGAGACCCAGTACTTC. It specifies CASSSTGRETQYF.

The genes are TRBV7-2 and TRBJ2-1, with 12 bases identical to TRBD2. The CDR3 totals 14 residues. The germline CDR1 and CDR2 sequences are SGHTA and FQGNSA. V lost 6 bases to trimming and J lost 9 bases; unmatched junction nucleotides: 6. The CDR3 loop is CASRGLAGSSEQFF. CDR3 nucleotides: TGTGCCAGCAGAGGACTAGCGGGGAGCAGTGAGCAGTTCTTC.

The V gene is TRBV19, the J gene TRBJ2-5, with a weak D call TRBD1 (6 bases). Germline values: CDR1 LNHDA, CDR2 SQIVND (reference sequence). Trimming took off 5 bases at V and 3 bases at J, with 13 bases between the two ends. The CDR3 is 14 residues long. The CDR3 region has the DNA TGTGCCAGTAGTGCCCGGGACACGGAAGAGACCCAGTACTTC. Translation: CASSARDTEETQYF.

This clone showed up just a few times. V is TRBV11-3 and J is TRBJ2-5; 13 bases line up with TRBD2. The CDR3 runs to 15 residues. Trimming at V came to 5 bases and at J to 2 bases, leaving 2 bases not matched to a gene. The germline V gene encodes CDR1 SGHNT and CDR2 YENEEA. The CDR3 nucleotides are TGTGCCAGCAGCATGGGACTAGCGGGGCAAGAGACCCAGTACTTC. Translated, it gives CASSMGLAGQETQYF. The full variable domain, in which reference TRBV11-3 and TRBJ2-5 provide the parts outside the CDR3, is EAGVVQSPRYKIIEKKQPVAFWCNPISGHNTLYWYLQNLGQGPELLIRYENEEAVDDSQLPKDRFSAERLKGVDSTLKIQPAELGDSAVYLCASSMGLAGQETQYFGPGTRLLVL.

The sample holds a few counts of this clone. J is TRBJ1-4 and V is TRBV28; D possibly corresponds to TRBD1 (5 bases). CDR1 is MDHEN, CDR2 SYDVKM, per germline. V was clipped by 6 bases and J by 3 bases, with 14 bases between them. The CDR3 has 15 amino acids. CDR3 nucleotide sequence: TGTGCCAGCAGCTGGACAATTAGGCCTAATGAAAAACTGTTTTTT. Translation: CASSWTIRPNEKLFF.

There are a few counts of this clone. This chain joins TRBV7-3 and TRBJ1-5; 10 bases are shared with TRBD1. Germline V lookup: CDR1 SGHTA, CDR2 FQGTGA. The ends lost 4 bases at V and 5 bases at J; junction bases unmatched: 5. The CDR3 has 15 amino acids. The DNA of the CDR3 is TGTGCCAGCAGCTCAGACAGGGGGCAGTATCAGCCCCAGCATTTT. It encodes CASSSDRGQYQPQHF.

This chain joins TRBV4-2 and TRBJ2-5, with 11 bases lining up with TRBD2. The CDR3 consists of 15 residues. Unmatched junction bases numbered 3, after V lost 1 base and J lost 5 bases. Germline CDR1 and CDR2: LGHNA and YNFKEQ. CDR3 sequence (DNA): TGTGCCAGCAGCCAAGCGACTAGCGGGATGGAGACCCAGTACTTC. It encodes CASSQATSGMETQYF.

The rearrangement joins TRBV18 to TRBJ2-7; D perhaps matches TRBD1 (6 bases). Germline V CDR1 and CDR2: KGHSH, LQKENI. Trimming removed 3 bases from V and 5 bases from J, with 8 bases in between. The CDR3 contains 12 residues. The CDR3 protein is CASSPKGDEQYF. The CDR3 DNA follows: TGTGCCAGCTCACCGAAGGGGGACGAGCAGTACTTC.

This clone was counted once. The CDR3, as DNA: TGTGCCACCAGCAGAGATGAGAGGACGGGACAGGGGGCGCGTCCCCCTAATGAAAAACTGTTTTTT. Its protein is CATSRDERTGQGARPPNEKLFF. This chain links TRBV15 with TRBJ1-4, with 12 bases aligning to TRBD1. The germline gives CDR1 LNHNV, CDR2 YYDKDF (reference sequence). This CDR3 contains 22 residues. Germline trimming cut 0 bases from V and 3 bases from J; bases unmatched to any gene: 17.

The J gene is TRBJ1-2, the V gene TRBV7-9; 7 bases agree with TRBD1. The CDR3 consists of 17 residues. Losses at the gene ends were 3 bases for V and 1 base for J; bases not matched to a gene: 11. Looked up from germline, CDR1 is SEHNR and CDR2 is FQNEAQ (reference sequence). The CDR3 region is CASSLWSAAGGNYGYTF. CDR3 nucleotides: TGTGCCAGCAGCTTGTGGTCCGCGGCAGGGGGTAACTATGGCTACACCTTC.

V is TRBV9 and J is TRBJ2-1; 9 bases are shared with TRBD2. V gave up 0 bases and J gave up 3 bases; unmatched junction bases: 7. The CDR3 contains 17 residues. Per the germline V gene, CDR1 is SGDLS and CDR2 is YYNGEE. CDR3 sequence: CASSVGSSGGDYNEQFF. DNA of the CDR3: TGTGCCAGCAGCGTAGGTAGTAGCGGGGGAGACTACAATGAGCAGTTCTTC. The full variable domain, completed using reference TRBV9 and TRBJ2-1, is DSGVTQTPKHLITATGQRVTLRCSPRSGDLSVYWYQQSLDQGLQFLIQYYNGEERAKGNILERFSAQQFPDLHSELNLSSLELGDSALYFCASSVGSSGGDYNEQFFGPGTRLTVL.

This sequence joins TRBV7-8 and TRBJ1-5, with 7 bases aligning to TRBD1. Germline assignment: CDR1 SGHVS and CDR2 FQNEAQ. V gave up 4 bases and J gave up 5 bases; unmatched junction bases: 11. The CDR3 spans 16 residues. CDR3 region: CASSSDRAGSYQPQHF. The CDR3 DNA reads TGTGCCAGCAGCTCCGACAGGGCGGGGTCCTATCAGCCCCAGCATTTT. Combining the CDR3 with reference TRBV7-8 and TRBJ1-5 gives the whole variable domain GAGVSQSPRYKVAKRGQDVALRCDPISGHVSLFWYQQALGQGPEFLTYFQNEAQLDKSGLPSDRFFAERPEGSVSTLKIQRTQQEDSAVYLCASSSDRAGSYQPQHFGDGTRLSIL.

DNA for the CDR3: TGTGCCAGCAGCTTAACTGGAGGGGCCGGGACAGGGGGCCATACGCAGTATTTT. It encodes CASSLTGGAGTGGHTQYF. The V call is TRBV7-3, the J call TRBJ2-3, with 12 bases lining up with TRBD1. The CDR3 has 18 amino acids. Unmatched junction bases numbered 11, after V lost 0 bases and J lost 7 bases. Looked up from germline, CDR1 is SGHTA and CDR2 is FQGTGA.

This clone was seen only a few times. V gene TRBV27 combines with J gene TRBJ1-4, with D unclear. CDR3 length equals 17 residues. Deletions cut 0 bases from V and 0 bases from J, with 11 bases between. Per the germline V gene, CDR1 is MNHEY and CDR2 is SMNVEV (reference sequence). The CDR3 spells CASSLSSWATTNEKLFF. DNA of the CDR3: TGTGCCAGCAGTTTATCGTCTTGGGCGACAACTAATGAAAAACTGTTTTTT.

The chain combines TRBV11-1 with TRBJ1-4; D may be TRBD1 (6 bases). The CDR3 has 16 residues. V gave up 5 bases and J gave up 5 bases, with 18 bases separating them. Germline CDR1 reads SGHAT; CDR2 reads FQDESV (reference sequence). CDR3 sequence: CASSPRDKSRNEKLFF. The DNA for the CDR3 is TGTGCCAGCAGCCCCAGGGACAAGTCGAGAAATGAAAAACTGTTTTTT.

The chain employs TRBV5-8 and TRBJ1-1; maybe TRBD1 (5 bases). The V gene's germline CDR1 is SGHTS and CDR2 YDEGEE. V lost 4 bases and J lost 3, with 16 bases in between. This CDR3 spans 15 amino acids. The CDR3 is CASSLLGQGDTEAFF. The CDR3 nucleotides read TGTGCCAGCAGCCTGCTGGGGCAGGGCGACACTGAAGCTTTCTTT.

The chain joins TRBV6-1 to TRBJ2-3, with D perhaps matching TRBD2 (5 bases). Trimming removed 8 bases at V and 2 bases at J, with 14 bases between. The CDR3 consists of 14 residues. CDR1 MNHNS and CDR2 SASEGT come from the germline V gene. The CDR3 loop reads CASGFGEYTDTQYF. The DNA of the CDR3 is TGTGCCAGCGGTTTCGGGGAATACACAGATACGCAGTATTTT.

The J gene is TRBJ2-1, the V gene TRBV9; possible D gene TRBD2, 5 bases. This CDR3 is 13 amino acids long. V was cut by 2 bases and J by 6 bases, with 9 bases left in between. CDR1 is SGDLS, CDR2 YYNGEE, per germline. The CDR3 coding sequence is TGTGCCAGCAGCGTGGACTGGGGCAATGAGCAGTTCTTC. Translated, it gives CASSVDWGNEQFF.

The V call is TRBV19, the J call TRBJ1-6; 9 bases align to TRBD1. The CDR3 sequence is 16 residues long. V was clipped by 7 bases and J by 8 bases; unmatched bases: 12. Germline CDR1 and CDR2: LNHDA and SQIVND (reference sequence). CDR3 protein: CASNIGLDRGDSPLHF. The CDR3 nucleotides read TGTGCCAGTAACATCGGACTGGACAGGGGTGATTCACCCCTCCACTTT.

This rearrangement joins TRBV19 to TRBJ1-6, with D unresolved. The V and J ends lost 10 bases and 8 bases respectively, with 15 bases between them. CDR3 length: 13 residues. Germline V gene lookup returns CDR1 LNHDA and CDR2 SQIVND (reference sequence). CDR3 nucleotides: TGTGCCATTAATTCGAGGGTAGATTCACCCCTCCACTTT. Translating gives CAINSRVDSPLHF.

This clone has more than one count but fewer than ten. The CDR3 nucleotides read TGTGCCAGCAGGTATATAGTGAACACTGAAGCTTTCTTT. Amino acids: CASRYIVNTEAFF. The chain is built from TRBV7-9 and TRBJ1-1; D call uncertain. Germline values: CDR1 SEHNR, CDR2 FQNEAQ (reference sequence). V was cut by 6 bases and J by 0 bases, with 8 bases left in between. This CDR3 region has 13 residues.

This chain joins TRBV5-6 and TRBJ2-7, with D tentatively TRBD2 (7 bases). Germline CDR1 SGHDT, CDR2 YYEEEE. The CDR3 extends over 13 amino acids. Trimming cost V 1 base and J 6 bases, with 11 bases left between them. The CDR3 DNA is TGTGCCAGCAGCTTGCTGGGGGGGCGCGAGCAGTACTTC. It is translated as CASSLLGGREQYF.

This chain connects TRBV11-2 to TRBJ1-4, with D hard to call. The CDR3 is 18 residues long. Germline V gene sequence: CDR1 SGHAT, CDR2 FQNNGV. The V gene lost 1 base and the J gene lost 7 bases, with 22 bases spanning the gap. This chain's CDR3 is CASSLGAGTEGRREKLFF. In DNA form, the CDR3 reads TGTGCCAGCAGCTTAGGCGCGGGAACAGAAGGCCGCCGTGAAAAACTGTTTTTT.